These 18 T cell receptor beta chains share one sample of origin, sequenced in a study of PD-L1 blockade in urothelial cancer. Assay used: immunoSEQ multiplex PCR; TCRdb lists only in-frame clones, some missing. The sample includes 30,000 to 45,000 clones, approximately 80% of them seen just once. Time point noted: peripheral blood 6 weeks after treatment start. Specimen: PBMCs, collected around atezolizumab (anti-PD-L1) treatment. These receptors originate from a man aged 40-49 years with urothelial cancer.

The CDR3: CAWSVTSTPSGRTTITDTQYF. CDR3 nucleotide sequence: TGTGCCTGGAGTGTGACCTCGACCCCTAGCGGGAGGACCACCATCACAGATACGCAGTATTTT. The chain has TRBV30 and TRBJ2-3; TRBD2 matches 11 bases. The V segment lost 0 bases and the J segment 2 bases; nucleotides outside the gene matches: 19. There are 21 residues in the CDR3. From germline, CDR1 is GTSNPN and CDR2 SVGIG (reference sequence).

The V gene is TRBV9, the J gene TRBJ1-4; perhaps TRBD1 as D (5 bases). Germline CDR1 SGDLS, CDR2 YYNGEE. The CDR3 sequence is 16 residues long. V was cut by 3 bases and J by 0 bases, with 12 bases left in between. CDR3 in DNA: TGTGCCAGCAGCGGAGGTGACAGTGCAACTAATGAAAAACTGTTTTTT. It codes for CASSGGDSATNEKLFF.

The chain is built from TRBV11-2 and TRBJ2-7; 8 nucleotides align to TRBD2. CDR1 SGHAT and CDR2 FQNNGV come from the germline V gene. V dropped 3 bases and J dropped 2; count of bases not matched to a gene: 6. The CDR3 consists of 15 residues. The CDR3 DNA is TGTGCCAGCAGCTTGGCTAGCGGGCCCACCTACGAGCAGTACTTC. Its translation is CASSLASGPTYEQYF.

The V call is TRBV5-1, the J call TRBJ1-1; no clear D. Trimming cost V 1 base and J 1 base, with 8 bases left between them. This CDR3 is built from 14 residues. Germline V gene data show CDR1 as SGHRS and CDR2 as YFSETQ. CDR3 in amino acids: CASSLSPGNTEAFF. The CDR3 nucleotides read TGCGCCAGCAGCTTGTCGCCGGGGAACACTGAAGCTTTCTTT.

This chain links TRBV19 with TRBJ2-3; 10 bases are a match to TRBD1. The V gene's germline CDR1 is LNHDA and CDR2 SQIVND (reference sequence). With 3 bases clipped from V and 5 bases from J, the junction kept 14 bases outside the gene matches. The CDR3 consists of 18 residues. The CDR3 DNA follows: TGTGCCAGTAGTATTATGTGGTTGGGACAGGGGCTGCAAGATACGCAGTATTTT. It specifies CASSIMWLGQGLQDTQYF.

The chain carries TRBV10-1 and TRBJ2-2, with 11 positions matching TRBD2. In germline, CDR1 is WNHNN, CDR2 SYGVQD (reference sequence). Trimming at V came to 5 bases and at J to 7 bases, leaving 6 bases not matched to a gene. The CDR3 has 15 amino acids. The CDR3: CASSPLAGGVGELFF. The CDR3 DNA reads TGCGCCAGCAGTCCTCTAGCGGGAGGAGTCGGGGAGCTGTTTTTT.

This rearrangement joins TRBV7-9 to TRBJ2-7, with D maybe TRBD1 (6 bases). The CDR3 contains 14 residues. Germline CDR1 is SEHNR and CDR2 is FQNEAQ (reference sequence). The V end was cut by 5 bases, the J end by 2 bases, with 13 bases between. The CDR3 protein is CASSITQGTYEQYF. The CDR3 nucleotides are TGTGCCAGCAGCATAACACAGGGAACCTACGAGCAGTACTTC.

This clone has more than one count but fewer than ten. This sequence joins TRBV9 and TRBJ2-7; TRBD1 aligns across 8 bases. The CDR3 totals 16 residues. V lost 0 bases, J lost 3 bases, and 8 bases stayed unmatched. Looked up from germline, CDR1 is SGDLS and CDR2 is YYNGEE. The DNA of the CDR3 is TGTGCCAGCAGCGTAGATTCGCGGACAGGGATCTACGAGCAGTACTTC. It is translated as CASSVDSRTGIYEQYF.

The chain links TRBV7-6 to TRBJ2-2; 7 nucleotides agree with TRBD1. V trimming: 0 bases; J trimming: 7 bases; junction bases outside the gene matches: 5. CDR3 length equals 15 residues. Germline CDR1 is SGHVS and CDR2 is FNYEAQ. CDR3 residues: CASSLAPGGGGELFF. The CDR3 DNA follows: TGTGCCAGCAGCTTAGCGCCAGGGGGTGGCGGGGAGCTGTTTTTT.

The chain has TRBV5-6 and TRBJ2-7; 13 bases agree with TRBD2. The CDR3 length is 15 residues. Germline V lookup: CDR1 SGHDT, CDR2 YYEEEE. V lost 0 bases and J lost 3; bases outside the gene matches: 0. CDR3 amino acids: CASSLGTSGSYEQYF. DNA of the CDR3: TGTGCCAGCAGCTTGGGGACTAGCGGGAGCTACGAGCAGTACTTC.

The chain recombines TRBV4-2 with TRBJ2-2, with 8 bases fitting TRBD1. Germline V gene sequence: CDR1 LGHNA, CDR2 YNFKEQ. There are 16 residues in the CDR3. Trimming took 0 bases from V and 1 from J; bases not matched to a gene: 1. CDR3 protein: CASSQEGTGNTGELFF. CDR3 bases: TGTGCCAGCAGCCAAGAGGGGACAGGGAACACCGGGGAGCTGTTTTTT.

The rearrangement links TRBV9 to TRBJ2-7; 8 bases agree with TRBD2. Germline V CDR1 and CDR2: SGDLS, YYNGEE. This CDR3 is built from 16 residues. J lost 2 bases, V lost 4 bases, and 11 bases had no gene match. CDR3 sequence reads: CASSYSGTSGPYEQYF. CDR3 sequence (DNA): TGTGCCAGCAGCTATTCAGGTACTAGCGGACCCTACGAGCAGTACTTC.

V usage is TRBV19 and J usage is TRBJ2-7, with D tentatively TRBD2 (5 bases). Trimming stripped 3 bases from V and 0 bases from J, with 21 bases between. Germline lookup yields CDR1 LNHDA and CDR2 SQIVND (reference sequence). The CDR3 covers 18 residues. CDR3 DNA: TGTGCCAGTAGTATGAGCCCCCGGGGTACATACCTCTCCTACGAGCAGTACTTC. Amino acids: CASSMSPRGTYLSYEQYF.

The rearrangement uses TRBV2 and TRBJ1-3; perhaps TRBD1 as D (6 bases). There are 14 residues in the CDR3. Germline V gene lookup returns CDR1 SNHLY and CDR2 FYNNEI. V shed 11 bases and J shed 0 bases, with 14 bases lying between them. CDR3 DNA sequence: TGTGCCTCGCAAGGGGGTTTCTCTGGAAACACCATATATTTT. Its protein is CASQGGFSGNTIYF.

This rearrangement joins TRBV10-3 to TRBJ2-6; a weak D match, TRBD2 (5 bases). The germline V and J ends were trimmed by 9 bases and 0 bases, with 15 bases remaining between them. The length of the CDR3 is 16 residues. Germline V gene lookup returns CDR1 ENHRY and CDR2 SYGVKD. The CDR3 nucleotides read TGTGCCATTCGGGATGACACGCACTCTGGGGCCAACGTCCTGACTTTC. Residues: CAIRDDTHSGANVLTF.

The chain employs TRBV19 and TRBJ2-3; 11 bases map to TRBD1. The V gene's germline CDR1 is LNHDA and CDR2 SQIVND (reference sequence). CDR3 length equals 16 residues. Losses at the gene ends were 3 bases for V and 4 bases for J; bases not matched to a gene: 6. CDR3 protein: CASSIISGQGADTQYF. DNA of the CDR3: TGTGCCAGTAGTATTATTTCGGGACAGGGGGCAGATACGCAGTATTTT.

The CDR3 loop reads CASSVALGAEQYF. The DNA of the CDR3 is TGTGCCAGCAGCGTAGCTTTGGGGGCCGAGCAGTACTTC. This chain joins TRBV9 and TRBJ2-7, with D perhaps matching TRBD1 (6 bases). This CDR3 spans 13 amino acids. The V and J ends lost 0 bases and 6 bases respectively, with 10 bases between them. Germline assignment: CDR1 SGDLS and CDR2 YYNGEE.

The chain has TRBV14 and TRBJ1-1; the D is unclear. V was cut by 1 base and J by 2 bases, with 5 bases left in between. Germline CDR1 is SGHDN and CDR2 is FVKESK. The CDR3 has 13 amino acids. This CDR3 reads CASSQGVNTEAFF. The CDR3 DNA reads TGTGCCAGCAGCCAAGGAGTTAACACTGAAGCTTTCTTT. Full variable domain (remainder filled in from reference TRBV14 and TRBJ1-1): EAGVTQFPSHSVIEKGQTVTLRCDPISGHDNLYWYRRVMGKEIKFLLHFVKESKQDESGMPNNRFLAERTGGTYSTLKVQPAELEDSGVYFCASSQGVNTEAFFGQGTRLTVV.